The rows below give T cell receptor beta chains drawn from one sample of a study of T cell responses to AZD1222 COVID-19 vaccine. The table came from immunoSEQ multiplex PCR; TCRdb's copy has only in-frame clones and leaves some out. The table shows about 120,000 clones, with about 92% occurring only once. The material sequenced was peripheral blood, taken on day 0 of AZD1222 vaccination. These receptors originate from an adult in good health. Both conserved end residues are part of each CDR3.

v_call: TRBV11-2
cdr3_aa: CASSLEQSTDTQYF

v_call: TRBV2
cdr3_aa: CASRRLAGGSGETQYF

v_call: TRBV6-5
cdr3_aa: CASSSGASGSYEQYF

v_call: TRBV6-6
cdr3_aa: CASSYGTTEQYF

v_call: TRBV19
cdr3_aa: CASLQGATEAFF

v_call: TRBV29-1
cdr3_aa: CSVGGNRGPYGYTF

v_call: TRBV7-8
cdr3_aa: CASSEPGQGLAYGYTF

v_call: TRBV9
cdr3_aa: CASSYQQGQETQYF

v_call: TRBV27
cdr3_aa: CASSLSRTGGVGYTF

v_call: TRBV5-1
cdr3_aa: CASSPGTGGTEAFF

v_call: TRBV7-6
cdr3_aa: CASSPLLVTGGRGTEAFF

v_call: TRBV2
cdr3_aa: CARGLAGAETQYF

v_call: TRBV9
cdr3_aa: CASSVDRTGTGDGYTF

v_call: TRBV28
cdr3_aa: CASTLSSYNSPLHF

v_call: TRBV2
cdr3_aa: CASSEGESYTDTQYF

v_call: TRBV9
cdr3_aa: CASRVSVSNTGELFF

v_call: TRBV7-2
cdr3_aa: CASRNNRGTGEAFF

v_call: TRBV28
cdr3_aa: CASSPAGTSRGYTF

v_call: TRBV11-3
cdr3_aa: CASSADRAGELFF

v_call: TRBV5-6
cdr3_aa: CASSLLSYSGNTIYF

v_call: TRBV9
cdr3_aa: CASSPPAGGGNEQFF

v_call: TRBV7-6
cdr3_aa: CASSSSGQGAPGELFF

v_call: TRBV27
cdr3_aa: CASSLTRGQGLGYGYTF

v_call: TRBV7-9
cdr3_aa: CASSFGRTEAFF

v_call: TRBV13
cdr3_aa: CASSLGRWTTRVPLGNTIYF

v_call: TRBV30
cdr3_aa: CAWSATGSGYTF

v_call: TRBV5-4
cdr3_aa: CASSFEGGGFGYTF

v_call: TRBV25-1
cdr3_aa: CASSEPTGGEGETQYF

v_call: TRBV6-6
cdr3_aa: CAGTRGTEAFF

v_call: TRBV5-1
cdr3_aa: CASSRVSGTGELFF

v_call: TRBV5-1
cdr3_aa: CASSSVAGTDTQYF

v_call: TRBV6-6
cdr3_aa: CASAGNEQFF

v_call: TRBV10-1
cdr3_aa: CASSEGTSYNEKLFF

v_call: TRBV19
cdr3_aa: CASSVEISPYNEQFF

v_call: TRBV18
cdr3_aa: CASSPSRELFF

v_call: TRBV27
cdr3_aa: CASSFGAKYEQYF

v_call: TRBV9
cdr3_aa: CASSVGDYLRDEQYF

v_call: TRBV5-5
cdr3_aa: CASSFRGTANTEAFF

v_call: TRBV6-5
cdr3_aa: CASSYDGEAYEQYF

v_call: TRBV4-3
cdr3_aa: CASSQDRSSQETQYF